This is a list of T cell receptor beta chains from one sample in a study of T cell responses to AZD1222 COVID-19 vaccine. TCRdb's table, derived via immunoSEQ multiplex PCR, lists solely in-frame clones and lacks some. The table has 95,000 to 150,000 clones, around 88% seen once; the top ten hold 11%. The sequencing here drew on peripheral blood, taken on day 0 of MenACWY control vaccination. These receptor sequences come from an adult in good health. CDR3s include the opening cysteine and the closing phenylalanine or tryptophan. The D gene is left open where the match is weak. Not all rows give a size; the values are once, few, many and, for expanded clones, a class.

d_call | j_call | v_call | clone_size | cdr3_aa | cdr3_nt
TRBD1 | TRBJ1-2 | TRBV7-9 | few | CASSFTGDGYTF | TGTGCCAGCAGCTTTACAGGGGACGGCTACACCTTC
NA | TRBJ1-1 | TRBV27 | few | CASHRVPAWGEAFF | TGTGCCAGCCACAGGGTCCCCGCGTGGGGTGAAGCTTTCTTT
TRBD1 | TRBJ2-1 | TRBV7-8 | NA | CASSPRTGYNEQFF | TGTGCCAGCAGCCCTCGGACAGGGTACAATGAGCAGTTCTTC
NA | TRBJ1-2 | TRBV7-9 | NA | CASSLGIAGAYGYTF | TGTGCCAGCAGCTTAGGGATAGCCGGGGCCTATGGCTACACCTTC
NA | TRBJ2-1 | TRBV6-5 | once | CASRAGQYNEQFF | TGTGCCAGCAGGGCAGGACAGTACAATGAGCAGTTCTTC
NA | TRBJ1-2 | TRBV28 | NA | CASRGLGFDGYTF | TGTGCCAGCCGGGGGCTGGGGTTTGATGGCTACACCTTC
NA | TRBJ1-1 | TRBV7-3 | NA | CASSLAPENTEAFF | TGTGCCAGCAGCTTAGCACCCGAGAACACTGAAGCTTTCTTT
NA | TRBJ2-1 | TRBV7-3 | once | CASSLTGGSYNEQFF | TGTGCCAGCAGCTTAACCGGTGGGAGTTACAATGAGCAGTTCTTC
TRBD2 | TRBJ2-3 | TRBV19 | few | CASSPGASGRTDTQYF | TGTGCCAGTAGTCCCGGGGCTAGCGGGAGAACAGATACGCAGTATTTT
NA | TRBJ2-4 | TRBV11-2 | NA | CATSSGGLNIQYF | TGTGCCACGTCCTCTGGAGGTTTAAACATTCAGTACTTC
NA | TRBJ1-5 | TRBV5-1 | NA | CASAAGRDQPQHF | TGCGCCAGCGCCGCGGGGAGGGATCAGCCCCAGCATTTT
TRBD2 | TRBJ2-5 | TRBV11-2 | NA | CASSLQEWEGRMETQYF | TGTGCCAGCAGCTTACAGGAGTGGGAGGGGCGCATGGAGACCCAGTACTTC
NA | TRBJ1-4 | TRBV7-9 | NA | CATRTGQNNEKLFF | TGTGCCACCCGAACAGGACAGAATAATGAAAAACTGTTTTTT
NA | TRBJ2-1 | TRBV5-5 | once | CASSTWEGGPTYNEQFF | TGTGCCAGCAGCACCTGGGAGGGGGGGCCGACTTACAATGAGCAGTTCTTC
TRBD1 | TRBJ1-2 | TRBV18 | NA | CASSPGQGAYGYTF | TGTGCCAGCTCGCCGGGACAGGGGGCCTATGGCTACACCTTC
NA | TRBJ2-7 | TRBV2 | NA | CARNLGPGGQGLPLFQYF | TGTGCCAGAAATCTGGGACCAGGAGGCCAGGGACTCCCCTTATTTCAGTACTTC
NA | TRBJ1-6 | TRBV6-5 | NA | CASSYSAGLNSPLHF | TGTGCCAGCAGTTACTCGGCAGGGTTGAATTCACCCCTCCACTTT
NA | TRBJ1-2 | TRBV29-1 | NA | CSAEEPGRYGYTF | TGCAGCGCCGAAGAACCTGGGCGGTATGGCTACACCTTC
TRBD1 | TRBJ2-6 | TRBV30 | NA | CAWSPGGAGANVLTF | TGTGCCTGGTCCCCAGGGGGCGCTGGGGCCAACGTCCTGACTTTC
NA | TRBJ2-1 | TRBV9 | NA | CASSSGTTYNEQFF | TGTGCCAGCAGCTCCGGGACAACCTACAATGAGCAGTTCTTC
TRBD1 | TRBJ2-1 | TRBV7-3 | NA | CASSQGDRDFYNEQFF | TGTGCCAGCAGCCAAGGGGACAGGGACTTCTACAATGAGCAGTTCTTC
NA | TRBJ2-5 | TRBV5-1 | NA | CASSLDATSTQYF | TGCGCCAGCAGCTTGGATGCCACTAGTACCCAGTACTTC
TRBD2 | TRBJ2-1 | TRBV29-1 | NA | CSVSGGLAGNNEQFF | TGCAGCGTCTCAGGGGGACTAGCGGGTAACAATGAGCAGTTCTTC
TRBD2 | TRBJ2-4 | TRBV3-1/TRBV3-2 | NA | CASSHLGTSGTKDFIAKNIQYF | TGTGCCAGCAGCCACCTCGGGACTAGCGGGACGAAAGACTTTATAGCCAAAAACATTCAGTACTTC
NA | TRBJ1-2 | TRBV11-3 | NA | CASSLGGSNYGYTF | TGTGCCAGCAGCTTAGGGGGCTCGAACTATGGCTACACCTTC
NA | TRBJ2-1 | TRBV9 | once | CASSVESWEAYNEQFF | TGTGCCAGCAGCGTAGAATCGTGGGAGGCCTACAATGAGCAGTTCTTC
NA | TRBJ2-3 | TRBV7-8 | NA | CASSLMGSTQYF | TGTGCCAGCAGCTTAATGGGATCTACGCAGTATTTT
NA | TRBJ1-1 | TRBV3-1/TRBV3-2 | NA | CASSPQSRGRIEAFF | TGTGCCAGCAGCCCACAAAGTAGGGGACGAATTGAAGCTTTCTTT
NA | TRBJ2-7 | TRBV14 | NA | CASSPVGRGTYEQYF | TGTGCCAGCAGCCCGGTTGGGCGGGGAACCTACGAGCAGTACTTC
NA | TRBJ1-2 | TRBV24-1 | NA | CATSDPENIGYTF | TGTGCCACCAGTGACCCAGAAAATATAGGCTACACCTTC
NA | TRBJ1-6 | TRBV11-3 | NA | CASSLDGSLGNNSPLHF | TGTGCCAGCAGCTTAGATGGTTCTTTGGGGAATAATTCACCCCTCCACTTT
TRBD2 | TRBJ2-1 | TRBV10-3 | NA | CAISVKGGPDSTEQFF | TGTGCCATCAGTGTGAAGGGAGGGCCGGACTCCACTGAGCAGTTCTTC
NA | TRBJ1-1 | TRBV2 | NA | CASSATSTPVITEAFF | TGTGCCAGCAGTGCTACCTCAACGCCAGTCATCACTGAAGCTTTCTTT
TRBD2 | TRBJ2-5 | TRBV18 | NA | CASSPIAGVGETQYF | TGTGCCAGCTCACCCATAGCGGGAGTGGGGGAGACCCAGTACTTC
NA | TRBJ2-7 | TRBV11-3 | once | CASSIRLSYEQYF | TGTGCCAGCAGCATTCGACTCTCCTACGAGCAGTACTTC
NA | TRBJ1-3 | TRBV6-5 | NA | CASSWADSGNTIYF | TGTGCCAGCAGTTGGGCAGACTCTGGAAACACCATATATTTT
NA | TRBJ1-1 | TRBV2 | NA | CASNGYKAGFAEAFF | TGTGCCAGCAATGGATACAAAGCGGGCTTCGCTGAAGCTTTCTTT
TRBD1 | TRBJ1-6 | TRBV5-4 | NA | CASSLGTGRNSPLHF | TGTGCCAGCAGCTTGGGGACAGGTCGCAATTCACCCCTCCACTTT
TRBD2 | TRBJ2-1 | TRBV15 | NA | CATSGGSGRDYNEQFF | TGTGCCACCAGCGGCGGTAGCGGGAGGGACTACAATGAGCAGTTCTTC
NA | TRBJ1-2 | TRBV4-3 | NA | CASSQDFTTNYGYTF | TGCGCCAGCAGCCAAGATTTTACAACTAACTATGGCTACACCTTC
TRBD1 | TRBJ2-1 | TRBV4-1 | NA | CASSQVGRDRGRSEQFF | TGCGCCAGCAGCCAAGTAGGCCGGGACAGGGGGCGGAGTGAGCAGTTCTTC
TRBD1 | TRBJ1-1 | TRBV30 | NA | CAWRPDRGLAFF | TGTGCCTGGAGACCGGACAGGGGGCTGGCTTTCTTT
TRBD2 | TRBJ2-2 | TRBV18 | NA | CASSLAGINTGELFF | TGTGCCAGCTCATTAGCGGGAATAAACACCGGGGAGCTGTTTTTT
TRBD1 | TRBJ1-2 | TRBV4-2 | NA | CASSPQWGQSNYGYTF | TGTGCCAGCAGCCCCCAGTGGGGACAGTCTAACTATGGCTACACCTTC
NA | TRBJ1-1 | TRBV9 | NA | CASSVVPGGDTEAFF | TGTGCCAGCAGCGTAGTTCCGGGAGGGGACACTGAAGCTTTCTTT
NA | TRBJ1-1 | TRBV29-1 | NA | CSVLPGLEAFF | TGCAGCGTTCTTCCGGGACTAGAGGCTTTCTTT
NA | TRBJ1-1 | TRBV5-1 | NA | CASSSGGEYTEAFF | TGCGCCAGCAGCTCGGGCGGGGAGTACACTGAAGCTTTCTTT
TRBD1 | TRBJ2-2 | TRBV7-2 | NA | CASSLAQGQANTGELFF | TGTGCCAGCAGCTTAGCGCAGGGACAGGCGAACACCGGGGAGCTGTTTTTT
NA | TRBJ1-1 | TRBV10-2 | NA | CASSETTSMGNSAFF | TGCGCCAGCAGTGAGACGACTTCGATGGGGAATTCAGCTTTCTTT
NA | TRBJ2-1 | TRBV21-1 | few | CASSTRLAGGCEQFF | TGTGCCAGCAGCACACGACTAGCGGGAGGGTGTGAGCAGTTCTTC
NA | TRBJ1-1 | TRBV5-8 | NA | CASSLWGVNTEAFF | TGTGCCAGCAGCTTATGGGGGGTGAACACTGAAGCTTTCTTT
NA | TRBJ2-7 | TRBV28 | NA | CASRGTYEQYF | TGTGCCAGTAGGGGGACCTACGAGCAGTACTTC
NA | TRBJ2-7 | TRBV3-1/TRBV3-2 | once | CASSQGTRQYF | TGTGCCAGCAGCCAAGGGACCAGACAGTACTTC
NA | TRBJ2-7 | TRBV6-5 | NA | CASSSRPGEQYF | TGTGCCAGCAGTTCCCGCCCGGGCGAGCAGTACTTC
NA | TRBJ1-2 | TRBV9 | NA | CASELFGGYTF | TGTGCCAGCGAGCTTTTTGGCGGCTACACCTTC
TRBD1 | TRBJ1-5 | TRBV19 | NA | CATRQGAEQPQHF | TGTGCCACCAGACAGGGGGCGGAACAGCCCCAGCATTTT
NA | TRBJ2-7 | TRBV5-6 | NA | CASSLLQGEDEQYF | TGTGCCAGCAGCTTGTTACAGGGTGAGGACGAGCAGTACTTC
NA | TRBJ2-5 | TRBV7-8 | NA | CASSLGGKETQYF | TGTGCCAGCAGCTTAGGGGGGAAAGAGACCCAGTACTTC
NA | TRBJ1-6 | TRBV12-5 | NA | CASGPGQSSYNSPLHF | TGTGCTAGTGGCCCCGGACAGAGCTCCTATAATTCACCCCTCCACTTT
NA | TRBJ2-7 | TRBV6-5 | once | CASSYSASLTYEQYF | TGTGCCAGCAGTTACTCCGCCAGTCTTACCTACGAGCAGTACTTC